This entry features one TCR beta chain sequence. Its antigen is not known. Autoimmune disease history or systemic immunosuppression led to patients being barred. This sample was included in a study of OX40 agonist ivuxolimab in advanced cancers. Study information: From about 20 to 79 years was the age range, with a mean of around 56 years, and approximately 80% were male. Whole-study results and caveats: Expanded peripheral T cells had an undetermined antigen specificity. Compared with CD4+, CD8+ T cells on average had more expanded clones.

This CDR3 contains 13 residues. Per germline, CDR1 SGHDT and CDR2 YYEEEE. Trimming cost V 4 bases and J 6 bases; bases outside gene matches: 5. Measured with immunoSEQ multiplex PCR; TCRdb has only the in-frame clones, and not every one. Of about 37,000 clones listed, roughly 86% are singletons. The TCR sequence derives from an adult with an advanced solid tumor such as melanoma, head and neck, liver or kidney cancer. The rearrangement joins TRBV5-6 to TRBJ1-2, with TRBD1 matching over 8 bases. The source material was CD4+ or CD8+ T cells sorted from blood, sampled in a trial of the OX40 agonist ivuxolimab. The CDR3 DNA is TGTGCCAGCAGCCGGGACAGGATGCATGGCTACACCTTC. Translating gives CASSRDRMHGYTF.